Following are 3 T cell receptor gamma chains from one sample sequenced in a study of Vδ1+ human thymocytes. Study-wide results and limits: Thymic TRG and TRD repertoires appeared highly polyclonal.

No cognate antigen is known for these TCRs. Sequences come from RNA converted to cDNA by reverse transcription. Multiplex PCR used pooled V-gene forward primers and a constant-region reverse primer to amplify CDR3s. TCRdb reanalyzed the multiplex PCR reads using CATT. The table includes some 22,000 gamma-chain clones, roughly 13% detected once. Sequences were obtained from Vdelta1+ gamma-delta thymocytes from the thymus. The subset denotes: FACS-sorted CD3+ TCRalphabeta- TCRVdelta1+ TCRVdelta2- thymocytes. These receptors were collected from a child younger than two who had congenital heart surgery.

About this clone itself: The junction and the germline gene differ at one end; a read error may be behind it. J is TRGJ1 or TRGJ2 and V is TRGV2. CDR1 EGSNGY and CDR2 YDSYNSKV come from the germline V gene. The CDR3 is made up of 12 amino acids. The CDR3 DNA reads as TGTGCCCCCTGGGACCCGAATTATAAGAAACTCTTT. As protein: CAPWDPNYKKLF.

This clone was seen only a few times. The V call is TRGV9, the J call TRGJ1 or TRGJ2. The germline V gene encodes CDR1 GITISATS and CDR2 ISYDGTV (reference sequence). This CDR3 comprises 13 residues. V lost 0 bases, J lost 6 bases, and 5 bases stayed unmatched. CDR3 amino acids: CALWEVGGYKKLF. The CDR3 nucleotides read TGTGCCTTGTGGGAGGTGGGGGGTTATAAGAAACTCTTT.

By sample share, this clone is medium-sized. This CDR3 is also generated by other DNA sequences in the sample. V and J are TRGV4 and TRGJP2. The CDR3 is 13 residues long. V shed 0 bases and J 5 bases; nucleotides not matched to a gene: 0. Germline V gene lookup returns CDR1 EGSTGY and CDR2 YDSYTSSV. The chain's CDR3 is CATWDGSDWIKTF. In DNA form, the CDR3 reads TGTGCCACCTGGGATGGGAGTGATTGGATCAAGACGTTT.